A selection of T cell receptor beta chains follows, all from one sample in a study of blood T cells in healthy people across ages. TCRdb processed the 5' RACE reads anew with MiXCR; each CDR3 protein has one entry. The table shows 910,000 or so distinct CDR3 sequences, with 45% to 60% occurring only once. Sequenced sample: blood. These receptors were obtained from a woman aged 55-69 years in good health. Both conserved end residues are part of each CDR3. Fields, in order: clone size, J gene, V gene, CDR3 protein. Part of the rows lack a size; the others show once, few, many or a class for expanded clones.

abundance: -; j_gene: TRBJ2-1; v_gene: TRBV7-9; CDR3aa: CASSPSRGGSYNEQFF
abundance: -; j_gene: TRBJ2-5; v_gene: TRBV6-5; CDR3aa: CASRGYETQYF
abundance: -; j_gene: TRBJ2-2; v_gene: TRBV20-1; CDR3aa: CSARDLSLAGGSGELFF
abundance: -; j_gene: TRBJ2-7; v_gene: TRBV6-2/TRBV6-3; CDR3aa: CASSYSVSAGDEQYF
abundance: -; j_gene: TRBJ2-1; v_gene: TRBV4-1; CDR3aa: CASSQVDPNEQFF
abundance: -; j_gene: TRBJ2-1; v_gene: TRBV5-1; CDR3aa: CASSLVRDSYNEQFF
abundance: -; j_gene: TRBJ2-5; v_gene: TRBV4-2; CDR3aa: CASSQGGEEETQYF
abundance: -; j_gene: TRBJ2-1; v_gene: TRBV20-1; CDR3aa: CSARGLAGDLGNEQFF
abundance: -; j_gene: TRBJ2-7; v_gene: TRBV4-2; CDR3aa: CASSQDGGARLYEQYF
abundance: -; j_gene: TRBJ2-5; v_gene: TRBV20-1; CDR3aa: CSSSQGVGRASNEQYF
abundance: -; j_gene: TRBJ1-5; v_gene: TRBV24-1; CDR3aa: CATSEAGGGQPQHF
abundance: few; j_gene: TRBJ2-2; v_gene: TRBV27; CDR3aa: CASSPPGLNTGELFF
abundance: once; j_gene: TRBJ1-1; v_gene: TRBV7-2; CDR3aa: CAELGQGFTEAFF
abundance: -; j_gene: TRBJ2-7; v_gene: TRBV28; CDR3aa: CASTTGQSGRYEQYF
abundance: -; j_gene: TRBJ2-2; v_gene: TRBV28; CDR3aa: CASRPTGPGGTGELFF
abundance: -; j_gene: TRBJ2-5; v_gene: TRBV7-9; CDR3aa: CASSSDWKETQYF
abundance: -; j_gene: TRBJ1-5; v_gene: TRBV5-5; CDR3aa: CASRGRINQPQHF
abundance: few; j_gene: TRBJ2-7; v_gene: TRBV20-1; CDR3aa: CSAWDGATYEQYF
abundance: -; j_gene: TRBJ1-4; v_gene: TRBV9; CDR3aa: CASSVTGLENEKLFF
abundance: -; j_gene: -; v_gene: TRBV29-1; CDR3aa: CSVMNGLLSYEQYF
abundance: few; j_gene: TRBJ2-7; v_gene: TRBV7-2; CDR3aa: CATSVGLAGDEQYF
abundance: few; j_gene: TRBJ2-1; v_gene: TRBV27; CDR3aa: CASSSLARSYNEQFF
abundance: few; j_gene: -; v_gene: TRBV15; CDR3aa: CATSRDLPKPGETQYF
abundance: few; j_gene: TRBJ2-5; v_gene: TRBV2; CDR3aa: CASRDKLVAETQYF
abundance: -; j_gene: TRBJ2-7; v_gene: TRBV6-1; CDR3aa: CASSEAWGPFEQYF
abundance: -; j_gene: TRBJ2-1; v_gene: TRBV4-1; CDR3aa: CASSQAGTANNEQFF
abundance: -; j_gene: TRBJ2-1; v_gene: TRBV15; CDR3aa: CATSRALSSYNEQFF
abundance: few; j_gene: TRBJ2-3; v_gene: TRBV29-1; CDR3aa: CSVLGVGDTQYF
abundance: -; j_gene: TRBJ2-2; v_gene: TRBV6-2/TRBV6-3; CDR3aa: CATRIAGGNTGELFF
abundance: few; j_gene: TRBJ2-1; v_gene: TRBV7-2; CDR3aa: CASKTGNSYNEQFF
abundance: few; j_gene: TRBJ1-4; v_gene: TRBV4-1; CDR3aa: CASSQVTSPEEKLFF
abundance: few; j_gene: TRBJ2-5; v_gene: TRBV15; CDR3aa: CATSRDLDRQETQYF
abundance: many; j_gene: TRBJ2-7; v_gene: TRBV7-2; CDR3aa: CASSPQGPYEQYF
abundance: -; j_gene: -; v_gene: TRBV2; CDR3aa: CASYLGIAGPDEQYF
abundance: once; j_gene: TRBJ2-7; v_gene: TRBV11-2; CDR3aa: CASSFSLSSGYEQYF